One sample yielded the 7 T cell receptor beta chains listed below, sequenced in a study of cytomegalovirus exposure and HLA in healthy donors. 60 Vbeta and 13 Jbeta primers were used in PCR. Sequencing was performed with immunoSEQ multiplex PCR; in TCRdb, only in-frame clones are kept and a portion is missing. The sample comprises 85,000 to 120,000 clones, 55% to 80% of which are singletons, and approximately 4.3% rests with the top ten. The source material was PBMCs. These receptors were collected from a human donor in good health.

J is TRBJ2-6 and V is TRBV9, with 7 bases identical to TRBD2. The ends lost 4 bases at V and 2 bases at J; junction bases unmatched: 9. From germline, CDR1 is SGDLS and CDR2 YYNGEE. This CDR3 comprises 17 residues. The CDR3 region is CASSPDPLAAGANVLTF. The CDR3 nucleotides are TGTGCCAGCAGCCCAGACCCCCTAGCGGCTGGGGCCAACGTCCTGACTTTC.

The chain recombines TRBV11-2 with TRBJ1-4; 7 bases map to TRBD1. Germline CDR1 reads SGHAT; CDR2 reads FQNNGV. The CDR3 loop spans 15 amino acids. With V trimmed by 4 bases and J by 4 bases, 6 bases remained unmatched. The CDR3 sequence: CASSSPTGSNEKLFF. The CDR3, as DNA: TGTGCCAGCAGCTCCCCGACAGGGAGTAATGAAAAACTGTTTTTT.

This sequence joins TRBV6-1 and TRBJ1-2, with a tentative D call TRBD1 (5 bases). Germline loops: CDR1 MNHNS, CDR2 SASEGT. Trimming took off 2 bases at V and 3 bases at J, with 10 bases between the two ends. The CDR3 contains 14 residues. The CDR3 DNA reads TGTGCCAGCAGTGAATCGGGAGGGGACTATGGCTACACCTTC. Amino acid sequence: CASSESGGDYGYTF.

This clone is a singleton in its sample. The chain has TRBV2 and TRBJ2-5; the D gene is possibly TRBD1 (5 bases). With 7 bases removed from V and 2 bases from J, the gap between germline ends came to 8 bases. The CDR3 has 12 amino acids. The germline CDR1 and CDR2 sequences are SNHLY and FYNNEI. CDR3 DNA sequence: TGTGCCAGCAAGGGGTTACAAGAGACCCAGTACTTC. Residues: CASKGLQETQYF.

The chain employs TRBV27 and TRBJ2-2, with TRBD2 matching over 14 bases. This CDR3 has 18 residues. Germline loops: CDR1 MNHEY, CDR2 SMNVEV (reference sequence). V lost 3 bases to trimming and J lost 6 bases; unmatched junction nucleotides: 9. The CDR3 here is CASSFWSGLAGGAGELFF. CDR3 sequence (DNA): TGTGCCAGCAGTTTTTGGTCCGGACTAGCGGGAGGAGCCGGGGAGCTGTTTTTT.

The CDR3 spells CASSLPRTSGYNEQFF. The CDR3 DNA reads as TGTGCCAGCAGTCTCCCCCGGACTAGCGGTTACAATGAGCAGTTCTTC. V gene TRBV28 combines with J gene TRBJ2-1; TRBD2 agrees at 10 bases. Per germline, CDR1 MDHEN and CDR2 SYDVKM. V dropped 5 bases and J dropped 4; count of bases not matched to a gene: 8. This CDR3 has 16 amino acids.

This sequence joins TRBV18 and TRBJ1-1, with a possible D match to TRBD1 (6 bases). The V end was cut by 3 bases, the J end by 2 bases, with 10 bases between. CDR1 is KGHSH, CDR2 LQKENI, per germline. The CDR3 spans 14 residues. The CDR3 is CASSPSRGNTEAFF. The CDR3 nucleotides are TGTGCCAGCTCACCCAGCAGGGGCAACACTGAAGCTTTCTTT.